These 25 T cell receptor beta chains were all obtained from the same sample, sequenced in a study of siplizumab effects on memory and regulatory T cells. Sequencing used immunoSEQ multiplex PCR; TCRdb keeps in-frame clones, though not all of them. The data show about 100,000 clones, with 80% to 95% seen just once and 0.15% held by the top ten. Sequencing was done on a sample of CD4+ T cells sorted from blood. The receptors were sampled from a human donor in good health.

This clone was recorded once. In nucleotides, the CDR3 is TGCGCCAGCAGCAGGCAATTTAATGAAAAACTGTTTTTT. Amino acid sequence: CASSRQFNEKLFF. This chain connects TRBV10-1 to TRBJ1-4; D unresolved. Looked up from germline, CDR1 is WNHNN and CDR2 is SYGVQD (reference sequence). Trimming stripped 6 bases from V and 4 bases from J, with 9 bases between. CDR3 length equals 13 residues.

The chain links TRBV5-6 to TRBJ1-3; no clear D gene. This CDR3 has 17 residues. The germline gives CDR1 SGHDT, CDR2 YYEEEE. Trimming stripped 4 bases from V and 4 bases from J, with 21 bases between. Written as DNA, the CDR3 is TGTGCCAGCAGCCTCCTAGATGTTCCACGGCTAGGAAACACCATATATTTT. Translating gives CASSLLDVPRLGNTIYF.

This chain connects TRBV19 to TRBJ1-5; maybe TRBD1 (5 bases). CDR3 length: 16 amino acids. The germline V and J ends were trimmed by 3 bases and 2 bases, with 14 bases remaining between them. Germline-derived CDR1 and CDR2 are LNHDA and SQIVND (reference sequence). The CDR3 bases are TGTGCCAGTAGTATTTTTGGTCAGGGTGGCAATCAGCCCCAGCATTTT. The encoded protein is CASSIFGQGGNQPQHF.

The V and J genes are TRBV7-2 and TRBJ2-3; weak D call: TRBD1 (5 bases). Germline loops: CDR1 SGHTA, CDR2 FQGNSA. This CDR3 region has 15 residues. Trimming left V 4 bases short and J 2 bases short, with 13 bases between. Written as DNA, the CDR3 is TGTGCCAGCAGCTCGCCGCCCAGGGACACAGATACGCAGTATTTT. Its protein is CASSSPPRDTDTQYF.

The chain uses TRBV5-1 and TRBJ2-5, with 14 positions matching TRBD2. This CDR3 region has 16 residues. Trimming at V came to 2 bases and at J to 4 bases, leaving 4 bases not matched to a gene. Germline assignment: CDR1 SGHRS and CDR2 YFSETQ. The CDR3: CASSLTTSGGAETQYF. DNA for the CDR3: TGCGCCAGCAGCTTAACGACTAGCGGGGGGGCAGAGACCCAGTACTTC.

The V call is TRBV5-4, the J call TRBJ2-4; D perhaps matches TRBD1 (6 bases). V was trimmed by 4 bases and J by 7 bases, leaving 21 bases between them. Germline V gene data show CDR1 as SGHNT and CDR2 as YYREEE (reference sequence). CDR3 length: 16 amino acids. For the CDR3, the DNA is TGTGCCAGCAGCCCCGGACAGTCGGGCGAATGGAACATTCAGTACTTC. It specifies CASSPGQSGEWNIQYF.

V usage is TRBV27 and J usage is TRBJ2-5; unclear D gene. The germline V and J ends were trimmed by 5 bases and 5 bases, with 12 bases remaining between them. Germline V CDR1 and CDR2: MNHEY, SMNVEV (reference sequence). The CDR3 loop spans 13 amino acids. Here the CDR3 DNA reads TGTGCCAGCAGTCGTCGTGGTGGGGAGACCCAGTACTTC. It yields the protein CASSRRGGETQYF.

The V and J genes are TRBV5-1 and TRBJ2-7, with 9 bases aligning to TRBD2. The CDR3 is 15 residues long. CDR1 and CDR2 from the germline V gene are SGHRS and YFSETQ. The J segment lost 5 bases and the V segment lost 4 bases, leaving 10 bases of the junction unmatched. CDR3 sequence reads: CASSLGGTSPHEQYF. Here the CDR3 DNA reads TGCGCCAGCAGCCTTGGTGGGACTAGCCCCCACGAGCAGTACTTC.

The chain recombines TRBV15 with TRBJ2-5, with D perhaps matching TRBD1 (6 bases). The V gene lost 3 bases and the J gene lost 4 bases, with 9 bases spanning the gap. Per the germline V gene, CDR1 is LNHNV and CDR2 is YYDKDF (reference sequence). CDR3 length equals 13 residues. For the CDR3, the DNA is TGTGCCACCAGCAGGGGGGCCCCAGAGACCCAGTACTTC. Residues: CATSRGAPETQYF.

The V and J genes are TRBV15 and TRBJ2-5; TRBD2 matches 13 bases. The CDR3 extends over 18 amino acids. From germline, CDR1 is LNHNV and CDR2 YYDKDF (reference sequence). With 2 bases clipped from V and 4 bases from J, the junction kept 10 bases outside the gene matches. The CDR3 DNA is TGTGCCACCAGCAGAACTAGCGGGGGGGCGGTTGTGAGAGAGACCCAGTACTTC. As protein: CATSRTSGGAVVRETQYF.

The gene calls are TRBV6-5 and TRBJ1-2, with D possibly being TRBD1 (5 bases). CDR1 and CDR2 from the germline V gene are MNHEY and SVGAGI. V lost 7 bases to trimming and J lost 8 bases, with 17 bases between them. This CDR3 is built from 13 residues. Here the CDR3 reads CASTKGVLGGYTF. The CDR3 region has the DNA TGTGCCAGCACCAAAGGGGTCCTTGGAGGCTACACCTTC.

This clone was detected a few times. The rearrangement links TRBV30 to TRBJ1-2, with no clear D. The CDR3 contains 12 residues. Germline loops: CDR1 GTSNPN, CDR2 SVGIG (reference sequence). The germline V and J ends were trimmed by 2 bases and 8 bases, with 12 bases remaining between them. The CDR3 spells CAWSFLSSGYTF. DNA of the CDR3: TGTGCCTGGAGTTTCTTAAGTAGCGGCTACACCTTC.

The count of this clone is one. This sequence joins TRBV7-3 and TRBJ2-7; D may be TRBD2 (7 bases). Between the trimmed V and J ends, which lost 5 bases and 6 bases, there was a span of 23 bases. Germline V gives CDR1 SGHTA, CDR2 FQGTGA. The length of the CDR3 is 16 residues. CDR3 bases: TGTGCCAGCAGCGCCCAGGGAGGGGGAGCCCCCGCCGAGCAGTACTTC. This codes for CASSAQGGGAPAEQYF.

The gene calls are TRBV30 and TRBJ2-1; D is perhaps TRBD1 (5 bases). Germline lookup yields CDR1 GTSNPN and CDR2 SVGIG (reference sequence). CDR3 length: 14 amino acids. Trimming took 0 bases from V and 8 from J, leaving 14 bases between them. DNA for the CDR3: TGTGCCTGGAGTGTAGGTGGGGCCAGGGATGAGCAGTTCTTC. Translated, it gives CAWSVGGARDEQFF.

The CDR3 nucleotides are TGTGCCAGCACCCCTGCCCCGGGGACTCGGGAGCTGTTTTTT. Translating it yields CASTPAPGTRELFF. The chain uses TRBV7-7 and TRBJ2-2; D may be TRBD2 (6 bases). The CDR3 runs 14 residues. V was trimmed by 7 bases and J by 9 bases, leaving 18 bases between them. CDR1 is SSHAT and CDR2 is FNYEAQ in the germline V gene (reference sequence).

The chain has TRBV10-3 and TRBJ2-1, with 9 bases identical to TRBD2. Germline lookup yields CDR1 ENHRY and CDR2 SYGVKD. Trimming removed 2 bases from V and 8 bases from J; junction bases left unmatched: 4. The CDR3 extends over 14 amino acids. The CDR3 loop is CAISETPSGDEQFF. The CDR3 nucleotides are TGTGCCATCAGTGAGACCCCTAGCGGGGATGAGCAGTTCTTC.

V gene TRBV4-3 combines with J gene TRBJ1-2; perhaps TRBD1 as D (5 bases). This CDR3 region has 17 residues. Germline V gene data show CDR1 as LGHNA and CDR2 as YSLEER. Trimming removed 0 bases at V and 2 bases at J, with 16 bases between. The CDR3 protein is CASSQDALTANNYGYTF. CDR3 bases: TGCGCCAGCAGCCAAGACGCCCTGACAGCCAACAACTATGGCTACACCTTC.

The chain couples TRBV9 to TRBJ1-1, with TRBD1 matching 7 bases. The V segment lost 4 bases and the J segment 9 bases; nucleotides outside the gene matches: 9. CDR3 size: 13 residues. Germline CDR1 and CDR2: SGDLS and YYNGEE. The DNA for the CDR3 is TGTGCCAGCAGCCAACCTGCAGGGGGTAAAGCTTTCTTT. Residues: CASSQPAGGKAFF.

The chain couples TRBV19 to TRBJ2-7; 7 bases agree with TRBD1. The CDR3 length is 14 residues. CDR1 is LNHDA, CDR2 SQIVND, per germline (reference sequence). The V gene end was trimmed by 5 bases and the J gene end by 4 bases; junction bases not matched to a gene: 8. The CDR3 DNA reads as TGTGCCAGTAGTCCGCGGACAGGTCCTTACGAGCAGTACTTC. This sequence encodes CASSPRTGPYEQYF.

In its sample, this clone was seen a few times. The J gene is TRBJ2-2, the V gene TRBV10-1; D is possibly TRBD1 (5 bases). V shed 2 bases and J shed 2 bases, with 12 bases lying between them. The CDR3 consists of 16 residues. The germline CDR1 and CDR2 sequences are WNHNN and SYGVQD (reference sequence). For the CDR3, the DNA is TGCGCCAGCAGTGAGATAGGGGCAGCTAACACCGGGGAGCTGTTTTTT. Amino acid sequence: CASSEIGAANTGELFF.

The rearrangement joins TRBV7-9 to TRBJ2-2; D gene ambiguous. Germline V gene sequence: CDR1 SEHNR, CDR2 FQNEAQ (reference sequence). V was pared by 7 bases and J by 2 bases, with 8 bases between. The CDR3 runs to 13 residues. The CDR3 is CASNLDNTGELFF. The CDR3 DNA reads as TGTGCCAGCAACCTCGATAACACCGGGGAGCTGTTTTTT. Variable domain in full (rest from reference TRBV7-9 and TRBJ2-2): DTGVSQNPRHKITKRGQNVTFRCDPISEHNRLYWYRQTLGQGPEFLTYFQNEAQLEKSRLLSDRFSAERPKGSFSTLEIQRTEQGDSAMYLCASNLDNTGELFFGEGSRLTVL.

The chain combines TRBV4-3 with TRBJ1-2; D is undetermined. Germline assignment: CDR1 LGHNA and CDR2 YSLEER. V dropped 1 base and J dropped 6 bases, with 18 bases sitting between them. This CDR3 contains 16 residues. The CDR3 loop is CASSQVSQAPIDGYTF. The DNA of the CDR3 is TGCGCCAGCAGCCAAGTCTCCCAGGCCCCGATTGATGGCTACACCTTC.

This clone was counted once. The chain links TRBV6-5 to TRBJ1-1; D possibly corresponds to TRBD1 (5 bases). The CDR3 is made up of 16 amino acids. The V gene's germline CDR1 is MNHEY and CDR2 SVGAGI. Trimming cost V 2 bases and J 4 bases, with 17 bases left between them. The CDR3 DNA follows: TGTGCCAGCAGTTACGGGGGGATTTTGGGGAGCACTGAAGCTTTCTTT. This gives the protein CASSYGGILGSTEAFF.

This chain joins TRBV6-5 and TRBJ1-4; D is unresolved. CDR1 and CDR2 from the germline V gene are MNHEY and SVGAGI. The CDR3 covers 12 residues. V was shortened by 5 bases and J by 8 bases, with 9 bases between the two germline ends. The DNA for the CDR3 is TGTGCCAGCAGTGCCGTAAACGAAAAACTGTTTTTT. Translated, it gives CASSAVNEKLFF.

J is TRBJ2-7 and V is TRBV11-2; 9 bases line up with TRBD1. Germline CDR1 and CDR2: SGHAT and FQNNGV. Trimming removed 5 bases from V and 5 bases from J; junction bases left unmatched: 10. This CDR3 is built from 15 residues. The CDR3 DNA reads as TGTGCCAGCAGCGCTCTGGGACAGGGTAGGAACGAGCAGTACTTC. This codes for CASSALGQGRNEQYF.